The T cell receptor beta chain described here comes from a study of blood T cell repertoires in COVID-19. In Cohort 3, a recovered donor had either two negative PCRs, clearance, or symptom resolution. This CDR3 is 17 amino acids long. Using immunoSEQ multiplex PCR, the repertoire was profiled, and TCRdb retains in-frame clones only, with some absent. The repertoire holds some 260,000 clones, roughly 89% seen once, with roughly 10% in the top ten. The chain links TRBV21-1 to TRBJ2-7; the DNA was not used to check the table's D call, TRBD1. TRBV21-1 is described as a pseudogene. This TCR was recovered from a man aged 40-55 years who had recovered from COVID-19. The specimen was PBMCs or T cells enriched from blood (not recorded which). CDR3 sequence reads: CASSKAPQPWAWYEQYF. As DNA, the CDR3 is TGTGCCAGCAGCAAAGCTCCCCAGCCCTGGGCTTGGTACGAGCAGTACTTC.